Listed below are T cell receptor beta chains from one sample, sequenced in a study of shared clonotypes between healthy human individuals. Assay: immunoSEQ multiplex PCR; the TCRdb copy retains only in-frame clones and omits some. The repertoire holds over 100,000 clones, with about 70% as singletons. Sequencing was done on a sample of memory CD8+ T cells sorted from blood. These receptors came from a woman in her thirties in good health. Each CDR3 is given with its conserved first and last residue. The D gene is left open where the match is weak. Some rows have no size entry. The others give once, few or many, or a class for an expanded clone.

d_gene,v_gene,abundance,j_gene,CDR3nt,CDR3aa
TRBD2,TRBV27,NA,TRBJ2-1,TGTGCCAGCAGCGTAGGAGCGGGAGGACTCAATGAGCAGTTCTTC,CASSVGAGGLNEQFF
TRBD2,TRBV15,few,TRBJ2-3,TGTGCCACCAGCAAGGATAGCGGGAGTGGCACAGATACGCAGTATTTT,CATSKDSGSGTDTQYF
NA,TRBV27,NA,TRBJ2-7,TGTGCCAGCAGCTGGGGCTACGAGCAGTACTTC,CASSWGYEQYF
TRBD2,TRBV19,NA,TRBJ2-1,TGTGCCAGTAGTTTACGGGGTCGAACTAGCGTCGCCTACAATGAGCAGTTCTTC,CASSLRGRTSVAYNEQFF
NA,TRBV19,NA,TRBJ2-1,TGTGCCAGTAGTATTAGTGGAGTAATGAGGGGGTCCTACAATGAGCAGTTCTTC,CASSISGVMRGSYNEQFF
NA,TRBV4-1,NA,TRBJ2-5,TGCGCCAGCAGCCAAGAACCCTGGCGGAAAGAGACCCAGTACTTC,CASSQEPWRKETQYF
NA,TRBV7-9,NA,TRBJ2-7,TGTGCCAGCAGCTTAGGCGGTCCTGACTACGAGCAGTACTTC,CASSLGGPDYEQYF
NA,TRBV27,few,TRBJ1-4,TGTGCCAGCAGTCACCTTCCGTCCCGCAGTAATAATGAAAAACTGTTTTTT,CASSHLPSRSNNEKLFF
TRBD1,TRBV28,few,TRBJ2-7,TGTGCCAGCAGTTTTTTAGGGACAGGGGAGTTATCTGACGAGCAGTACTTC,CASSFLGTGELSDEQYF
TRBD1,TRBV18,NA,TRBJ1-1,TGTGCCAGCTCACCACTTGCGAGTAGGACAGGGGTGAACACTGAAGCTTTCTTT,CASSPLASRTGVNTEAFF
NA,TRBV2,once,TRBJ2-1,TGTGCCAGCATAGCCTACCAACCTTACAATGAGCAGTTCTTC,CASIAYQPYNEQFF
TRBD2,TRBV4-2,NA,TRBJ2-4,TGTGCCAGCAGCCAGAGCTATGGACTAGCGGGCCACAAAAACATTCAGTACTTC,CASSQSYGLAGHKNIQYF
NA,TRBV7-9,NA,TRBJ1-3,TGTGCCAGCACCTCCTCGGGCTTTGGAAACACCATATATTTT,CASTSSGFGNTIYF
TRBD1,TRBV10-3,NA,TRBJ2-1,TGTGCCATCAGTGATGACAGGGGGCGATACAATGAGCAGTTCTTC,CAISDDRGRYNEQFF
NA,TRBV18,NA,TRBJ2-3,TGTGCCAGCTCATCAAATCGGGCCCGCACAGATACGCAGTATTTT,CASSSNRARTDTQYF
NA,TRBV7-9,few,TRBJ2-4,TGTGCCAGCAGCCCTCCCCTGGGGGTCTCGGGACATAGTTTGTACTTC,CASSPPLGVSGHSLYF
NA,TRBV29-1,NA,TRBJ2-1,TGCAGCGTTGGACTAGGCAGCAATGAGCAGTTCTTC,CSVGLGSNEQFF
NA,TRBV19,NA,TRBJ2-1,TGTGCCAGTAGTATGAAGGGCAATGAGCAGTTCTTC,CASSMKGNEQFF
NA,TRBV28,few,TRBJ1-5,TGTGCCAGCAGTGGCCCCAAGCCCCAGCATTTT,CASSGPKPQHF
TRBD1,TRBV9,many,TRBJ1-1,TGTGCCAGCAGCGTTGGACAGGGGGCCTTTGAAGCTTTCTTT,CASSVGQGAFEAFF
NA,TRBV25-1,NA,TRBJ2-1,TGTGCCAGCACCTCCTACACGAACCGGGACGACAGTTTCAATGAGCAGTTCTTC,CASTSYTNRDDSFNEQFF
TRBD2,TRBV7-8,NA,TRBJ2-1,TGTGCCAGCAGCACACTAGCGGAGTACAATGAGCAGTTCTTC,CASSTLAEYNEQFF
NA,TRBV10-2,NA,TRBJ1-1,TGCGCCAGCAGTGAGTTCCCGACAGTGAACACTGAAGCTTTCTTT,CASSEFPTVNTEAFF
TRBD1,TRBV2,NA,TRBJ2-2,TGTGCCAGCAGTGATGTCCCGTGGACAGGGTACACCGGGGAGCTGTTTTTT,CASSDVPWTGYTGELFF
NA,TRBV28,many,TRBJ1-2,TGTGCCAGCAGTTTTTATAGTGGGGGAGACTATGGCTACACCTTC,CASSFYSGGDYGYTF
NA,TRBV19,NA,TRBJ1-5,TGTGCCAGTAGTGCCCACAGAGAAACCAATCAGCCCCAGCATTTT,CASSAHRETNQPQHF
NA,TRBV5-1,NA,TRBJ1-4,TGCGCCAGCAGCCCCCGCAGCGGGCCAACTAATGAAAAACTGTTTTTT,CASSPRSGPTNEKLFF
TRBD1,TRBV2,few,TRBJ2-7,TGTGCCAGCAGTGAAAAGGGATGGGACAGTGCCTACGAGCAGTACTTC,CASSEKGWDSAYEQYF
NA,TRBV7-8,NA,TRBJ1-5,TGTGCCAGCAGCTTAGGTAAAAAGCCCCAGCATTTT,CASSLGKKPQHF
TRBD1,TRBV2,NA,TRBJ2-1,TGTGCCAGCAGTGTCGAGGGACAGGCTCTCAATGAGCAGTTCTTC,CASSVEGQALNEQFF
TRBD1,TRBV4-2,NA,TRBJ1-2,TGTGCCAGCAGCCAGGAAATAGGGACAGAACGTTATGGCTACACCTTC,CASSQEIGTERYGYTF
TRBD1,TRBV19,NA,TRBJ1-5,TGTGCCAGTAGTACCGCGGACAGGCTACGCAATCAGCCCCAGCATTTT,CASSTADRLRNQPQHF
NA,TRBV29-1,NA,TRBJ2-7,TGCAGCGTCGACTCTATGACCGGGGAGCAGTACTTC,CSVDSMTGEQYF
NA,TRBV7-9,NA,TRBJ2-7,TGTGCCAGCAGCGACAGAAGCTCCTACGAGCAGTACTTC,CASSDRSSYEQYF
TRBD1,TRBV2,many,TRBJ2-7,TGTGCCAGCAGTGCGCCGACAGGGGGCTCCTACGAGCAGTACTTC,CASSAPTGGSYEQYF
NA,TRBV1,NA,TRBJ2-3,TGCACCAGCAGCCAAGATTGGATCGGGTCTCTAAAGGGTACGCAGTATTTT,CTSSQDWIGSLKGTQYF
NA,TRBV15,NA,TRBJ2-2,TGTGCCACCAGCAGAGATCTGGGGCCCGGGGAGCTGTTTTTT,CATSRDLGPGELFF